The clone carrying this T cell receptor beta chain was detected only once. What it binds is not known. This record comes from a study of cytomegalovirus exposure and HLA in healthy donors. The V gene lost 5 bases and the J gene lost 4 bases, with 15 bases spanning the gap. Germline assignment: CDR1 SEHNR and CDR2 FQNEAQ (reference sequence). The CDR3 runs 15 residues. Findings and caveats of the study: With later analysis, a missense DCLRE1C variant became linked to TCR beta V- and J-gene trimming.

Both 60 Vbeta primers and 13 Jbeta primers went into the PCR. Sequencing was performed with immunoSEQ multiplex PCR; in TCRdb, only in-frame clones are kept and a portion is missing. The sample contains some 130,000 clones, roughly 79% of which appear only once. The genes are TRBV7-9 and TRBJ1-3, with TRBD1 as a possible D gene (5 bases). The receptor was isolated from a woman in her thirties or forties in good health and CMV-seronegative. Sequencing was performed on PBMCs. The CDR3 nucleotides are TGTGCCAGCAGCCCTGCCCAGGGATGGGGAAACACCATATATTTT. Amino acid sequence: CASSPAQGWGNTIYF. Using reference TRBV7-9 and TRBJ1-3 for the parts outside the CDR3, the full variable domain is DTGVSQNPRHKITKRGQNVTFRCDPISEHNRLYWYRQTLGQGPEFLTYFQNEAQLEKSRLLSDRFSAERPKGSFSTLEIQRTEQGDSAMYLCASSPAQGWGNTIYFGEGSWLTVV.